This TCR beta chain emerged from a study of shared clonotypes between healthy human individuals (dated by TCRdb to the early 2020s). Study-wide context: The cohort comprised a couple of women and a few men aged 18 to 49 years. Per donor, leukapheresis produced somewhere between about 0.94 and 9 billion PBMCs. Libraries were prepared and TCR repertoires were sequenced by different laboratories using diverse techniques, in order to increase sequencing depth and limit assay-specific biases. For each donor, three plates each were used for CD4 naive and CD4 memory, two plates were used for CD8 naive, and one plate was used for CD8 memory. To estimate repertoire size and how much clonotypes are shared between individuals, the study performed deep sequencing of blood TCR repertoires from a few healthy adults. General findings and caveats noted by the study authors: Compared with non-shared clonotypes, the clonotypes found in all four sorted-subset donors had higher generation probabilities. Sampling was restricted to blood, and TCR repertoires in tissue are likely to differ from TCR repertoires in blood. Pairwise subsampling indicated that sequencing depth was expected to affect the degree of clonotype sharing among donors. Naive subsets generally had larger estimated clonotype richness than memory subsets. When four donors were compared, the shared fraction of clonotypes was about 5.2% for naive CD4, around 3.5% for naive CD8, 2.3% for memory CD4, and less than 0.5% for memory CD8. Incomplete sequencing was indicated by rarefaction of sorted-subset datasets, despite the large sequencing depth. The small number of donors limited the genetic and exposure-history diversity represented.

Using the deep immunoSEQ assay, multiplex PCR amplified TCR CDR3 regions from genomic DNA. Genomic DNA extracted from each cell subset was distributed evenly over all wells of several immunoSEQ 96-well plates, and each plate served as one replicate. For sorted subsets, around 200 ng genomic DNA, equal to 30,000 or so T cell genomes, was loaded into each replicate PCR. The purified libraries were quantified using a Qubit 3.0 fluorometer, sized with a Bioanalyzer 2100, and then quantified again using the KAPA Library Quantification kit. Each immunoSEQ 96-well plate was sequenced on its own single-read 150-cycle Illumina NextSeq 550 flow cell. The paper's data handling went like this. Because the immunoSEQ output included only junctional sequences and no quality scores, the filtering could not be the same as the filtering used for full-length reads. Sequences were annotated with PyIR, a Python wrapper for IgBLAST v1.9, using IMGT germline references to assign V/J genes and CDR3. Reads were filtered out if the reads had weak V/J assignments (E-value above 1e-6), no CDR3, stop codons, out-of-frame junctions, or ambiguous translated residues. V3J clonotypes were defined as sequences sharing an identical inferred V gene, J gene, and CDR3 amino acid sequence. Percentage overlap between repertoires was calculated by dividing the number of shared unique clonotypes by the size of the smaller repertoire. RTK rarefaction, the Chao1 estimator, and Recon v2.1 estimates of unobserved clonotypes were used to assess repertoire richness. Generation probabilities were computed with OLGA for all TCRbeta clonotypes obtained by the gDNA method from a handful of donors. This immuneACCESS table, as held by TCRdb, lists in-frame sequences with V and J called but not all clones. Of the missing ones, under half trace to an unresolved V gene in checked studies; the others have no known cause. For V, J and clone size, that table is used; D and trimming come from the DNA. The sample has fewer than 1.8 million clones on record, approximately 98.5% of them singletons. Clones ranked in the top ten supply about 0.34% of the sample.

Healthy HIV-negative adults with no recently reported acute infections or vaccinations were included as donors. Every donor was a Caucasian adult residing in Nashville, Tennessee, USA. CD4+ T cells were enriched through magnetic negative selection, after which naive cells were positively selected on CD45RA and the remaining negative fraction served as the memory subset. Blood was collected by leukapheresis, and PBMCs were isolated by Ficoll-Histopaque density gradient centrifugation and then cryopreserved in liquid nitrogen vapor phase. Analytical flow cytometry was used to check the purity and quantity of every magnetically sorted T cell population. From each sorted fraction, genomic DNA was isolated and quantified by UV absorbance on a Nanodrop 2000c. Trimming at the junction amounts to 0 bases on V and 4 bases on J, and the germline ends lie 8 bases apart. As encoded in the germline V gene (reference sequence), CDR1 is SGHNT while CDR2 is YYREEE. The CDR3 runs 13 amino acids, cysteine and phenylalanine included. The entry retains the CDR3 DNA only, 39 bases that are in frame from base 1.

On this clone itself: Its specific antigen is unknown. Base qualities were left out, and no much larger clone turns up one base away. Other DNA sequences in the sample encode the same CDR3.

This TCR derives from a man aged 30-40 years in good health. The chain is encoded by TRBV5-4 joined to TRBJ2-7, with TRBD2 perhaps the D gene, on 6 matching bases. What was sequenced was naive CD4+ T cells sorted from blood. The sample's cell subset or site label, in plain terms: CD45RA+ positively selected. This receptor has the CDR3 CASSLGREYEQYF. In nucleotides, the sequence is TGTGCCAGCAGCTTGGGGAGGGAGTACGAGCAGTACTTC. Reference TRBV5-4 and TRBJ2-7 proteins supply the regions before and after the CDR3; the full variable domain is: ETGVTQSPTHLIKTRGQQVTLRCSSQSGHNTVSWYQQALGQGPQFIFQYYREEENGRGNFPPRFSGLQFPNYSSELNVNALELDDSALYLCASSLGREYEQYFGPGTRLTVT.